This record concerns one T cell receptor beta chain sequence. Profiled with immunoSEQ multiplex PCR; TCRdb holds only in-frame clones, not every one. The repertoire has approximately 2.5 million clones, roughly 93% of them found once; the top ten carry 0.36%. CDR1 SGDLS and CDR2 YYNGEE come from the germline V gene. V lost 0 bases and J lost 10, with 19 bases in between. The CDR3 length is 15 residues. The source of the sample is a study of shared clonotypes between healthy human individuals. Splitting of CD4+ cells produced CD45RA+ naive and CD45RA-negative memory subsets. The sample comprised naive CD4+ T cells from PBMCs. Subset of the sample: CD45RA+ positively selected. The rearrangement joins TRBV9 to TRBJ1-1; weak D call: TRBD1 (5 bases). This clonotype was sampled from a man younger than 35 in good health. Some clones in this sample may be carry-over from other donors' samples. In DNA, the CDR3 is TGTGCCAGCAGCGTAGGGCTCAGTGGACAATCGGGAGCTTTCTTT. Protein sequence: CASSVGLSGQSGAFF.